A selection of T cell receptor beta chains follows, all from one sample in a study of Ad26.COV2.S vaccination and SARS-CoV-2 variants. Sequencing used immunoSEQ multiplex PCR; TCRdb keeps in-frame clones, though not all of them. In the table there are about 680,000 clones, about 90% of which are singletons. The input for sequencing was peripheral blood, taken in a trial of Ad26.COV2.S vaccine versus placebo. The source of these receptors is a person aged 18-65 years who received the Ad26.COV2.S COVID-19 vaccine or a placebo. Both conserved end residues are part of each CDR3. Each record gives: clone size, J gene, D gene, V gene, CDR3 protein, CDR3 DNA. The D gene is left open where the match is weak. Where a row states a size, it is once, few, many or the class of an expanded clone; other rows omit it.

>.|TRBJ2-5|.|TRBV7-9
CASSHGKETQYF
TGTGCCAGCAGCCATGGAAAAGAGACCCAGTACTTC
>.|TRBJ1-1|.|TRBV29-1
CSVPGEGEAFF
TGCAGCGTTCCCGGGGAGGGGGAAGCTTTCTTT
>.|TRBJ1-1|TRBD1|TRBV11-2
CASSITGGDSEAFF
TGTGCCAGCAGCATAACAGGGGGGGACAGTGAAGCTTTCTTT
>.|TRBJ1-4|.|TRBV6-6
CASSYSGGGNEKLFF
TGTGCCAGCAGTTACTCGGGGGGGGGAAATGAAAAACTGTTTTTT
>.|TRBJ1-3|TRBD1|TRBV7-8
CASSVDRGDTIYF
TGTGCCAGCAGCGTCGACAGGGGAGACACCATATATTTT
>.|TRBJ2-5|TRBD2|TRBV7-9
CASSSPTGGPGETQYF
TGTGCCAGCAGCTCCCCTACGGGAGGGCCAGGGGAGACCCAGTACTTC
>.|TRBJ1-5|.|TRBV6-5
CASSPGTVNQPQHF
TGTGCCAGCAGCCCCGGGACCGTGAATCAGCCCCAGCATTTT
>.|TRBJ1-5|TRBD1|TRBV15
CATSRNMGQIGQPQHF
TGTGCCACCAGCAGGAACATGGGACAGATCGGTCAGCCCCAGCATTTT
>.|TRBJ1-1|TRBD1|TRBV29-1
CSAAGTGGENTEAFF
TGCAGCGCGGCCGGGACAGGGGGTGAGAACACTGAAGCTTTCTTT
>.|TRBJ2-5|TRBD1|TRBV7-2
CASSPQGAQETQYF
TGTGCCAGCAGTCCACAGGGGGCTCAAGAGACCCAGTACTTC
>.|TRBJ1-5|.|TRBV27
CASSLGQGLGPQHF
TGTGCCAGCAGTTTAGGGCAGGGGCTGGGGCCCCAGCATTTT
>.|TRBJ2-7|TRBD1|TRBV7-2
CASSEATGNSYEQYF
TGTGCCAGCAGCGAGGCGACAGGGAACTCCTACGAGCAGTACTTC
>.|TRBJ2-3|TRBD2|TRBV7-2
CASSPGLATSTDTQYF
TGTGCCAGCAGCCCGGGACTAGCGACTAGCACAGATACGCAGTATTTT
>.|TRBJ2-7|.|TRBV7-2
CASSLAAAPEQYF
TGTGCCAGCAGCTTAGCCGCAGCCCCGGAGCAGTACTTC
>once|TRBJ2-2|.|TRBV30
CAWSQGANTGELFF
TGTGCCTGGAGCCAGGGAGCGAACACCGGGGAGCTGTTTTTT
>.|TRBJ2-7|.|TRBV19
CASSRSLVLYEQYF
TGTGCCAGTAGTCGGAGTTTAGTCCTATACGAGCAGTACTTC
>.|TRBJ1-2|TRBD1|TRBV2
CASSELSGGRGYGYTF
TGTGCCAGCAGCGAACTCTCAGGGGGAAGGGGCTATGGCTACACCTTC
>.|TRBJ1-5|TRBD1|TRBV19
CASTATGDWSQPQHF
TGTGCCAGTACCGCTACAGGGGACTGGAGTCAGCCCCAGCATTTT
>.|TRBJ1-3|.|TRBV5-4
CASSLSNGNTIYF
TGTGCCAGCAGCTTGAGCAATGGAAACACCATATATTTT
>.|TRBJ2-7|.|TRBV5-1
CASSLDTQIGSYEQYF
TGCGCCAGCAGCTTGGATACACAGATCGGCTCCTACGAGCAGTACTTC
>.|TRBJ2-3|.|TRBV30
CAWSVLLASGTDTQYF
TGTGCCTGGAGTGTTCTTCTAGCCTCTGGTACAGATACGCAGTATTTT
>.|TRBJ2-3|TRBD1|TRBV6-5
CASSYSGQGLTDTQYF
TGTGCCAGCAGTTACTCGGGACAGGGGTTAACAGATACGCAGTATTTT
>.|TRBJ1-1|.|TRBV5-1
CASSHGAGEDTEAFF
TGCGCCAGCAGCCACGGGGCAGGGGAAGACACTGAAGCTTTCTTT
>.|TRBJ1-6|.|TRBV6-1
CASSGTLRLSPDSPLHF
TGTGCCAGCAGTGGGACTCTACGCTTAAGTCCTGATTCACCCCTCCACTTT
>.|TRBJ2-5|.|TRBV12-5
CASGLPGVQETQYF
TGTGCTAGTGGTTTGCCAGGGGTTCAAGAGACCCAGTACTTC
>.|TRBJ2-7|TRBD1|TRBV10-3
CAISGTGSYEQYF
TGTGCCATCAGTGGGACAGGTTCCTACGAGCAGTACTTC
>.|TRBJ1-2|.|TRBV15
CATSRDSGGSNYGYTF
TGTGCCACCAGCAGAGATTCGGGGGGTTCTAACTATGGCTACACCTTC
>.|TRBJ2-7|TRBD1|TRBV5-6
CASSLEGAITKHEQYF
TGTGCCAGCAGCTTGGAGGGGGCGATCACTAAGCACGAGCAGTACTTC
>.|TRBJ2-1|TRBD2|TRBV5-8
CASRALWGGRDEQFF
TGTGCCAGCAGAGCCTTGTGGGGGGGAAGGGATGAGCAGTTCTTC
>.|TRBJ2-3|.|TRBV7-3
CASRLDGTSTDTQYF
TGTGCCAGCAGGTTGGACGGGACTAGCACAGATACGCAGTATTTT
>.|TRBJ1-5|.|TRBV9
CASSATPDRNQPQHF
TGTGCCAGCAGCGCAACGCCCGATCGCAATCAGCCCCAGCATTTT
>.|TRBJ2-1|TRBD2|TRBV19
CASSMMAGGPNEQFF
TGTGCCAGTAGTATGATGGCGGGGGGGCCCAATGAGCAGTTCTTC